These 3 T cell receptor beta chains were all obtained from the same sample, sequenced in a study of chemoradiotherapy in HPV16-positive cancers. Here immunoSEQ multiplex PCR was the method, and the copy in TCRdb shows in-frame clones only, minus some. This sample has 45,000 to 60,000 clones, with over 85% found just once. Sample: blood, taken from a patient who underwent chemoradiotherapy. The receptors stem from a human donor with HPV-associated anogenital cancer.

The rearrangement links TRBV5-1 to TRBJ2-3, with D maybe TRBD1 (6 bases). Between the trimmed V and J ends, which lost 0 bases and 1 base, there was a span of 9 bases. Looked up from germline, CDR1 is SGHRS and CDR2 is YFSETQ. The length of the CDR3 is 15 residues. The CDR3: CASSLGAGGTDTQYF. The DNA of the CDR3 is TGCGCCAGCAGCTTGGGGGCAGGGGGCACAGATACGCAGTATTTT.

This sequence joins TRBV7-2 and TRBJ2-3, with unresolved D. Germline assignment: CDR1 SGHTA and CDR2 FQGNSA. The CDR3 has 12 amino acids. V gave up 3 bases and J gave up 5 bases, with 6 bases separating them. DNA for the CDR3: TGTGCCAGCAGCTTTTTAGTAGATACGCAGTATTTT. The encoded protein is CASSFLVDTQYF.

The rearrangement joins TRBV7-9 to TRBJ1-2; possible D gene TRBD1, 6 bases. V was clipped by 3 bases and J by 4 bases, with 12 bases between them. Germline lookup yields CDR1 SEHNR and CDR2 FQNEAQ (reference sequence). The CDR3 is 14 amino acids. The CDR3 loop is CASSFVTGTYGYTF. In DNA, the CDR3 is TGTGCCAGCAGCTTCGTTACAGGGACCTATGGCTACACCTTC. The whole variable domain, filled in from reference TRBV7-9 and TRBJ1-2, reads DTGVSQNPRHKITKRGQNVTFRCDPISEHNRLYWYRQTLGQGPEFLTYFQNEAQLEKSRLLSDRFSAERPKGSFSTLEIQRTEQGDSAMYLCASSFVTGTYGYTFGSGTRLTVV.